Presented here are 17 T cell receptor beta chains from one specimen sequenced in a study of T cell repertoires in cytomegalovirus infection. Their recognized antigens are unknown. TCRdb called the reads again in MiXCR, with one record for every CDR3 protein. The sample yields some 920,000 distinct CDR3 sequences, approximately 31% seen once. This specimen was cultured CD8+ T cells from PBMCs, taken from culture after CMV antigen stimulation. The receptors here all came from a human donor in good health (CMV status not recorded). Some clones in this sample may be carry-over from other donors' samples.

This clonotype came up a few times. This chain uses TRBV7-9 with TRBJ2-7, with D unresolved. CDR1 SEHNR and CDR2 FQNEAQ come from the germline V gene (reference sequence). This CDR3 contains 13 residues. Trimming stripped 11 bases from V and 2 bases from J, with 16 bases between. The CDR3 region is CAGVPIGTYEQYV. The CDR3 DNA is TGTGCCGGCGTACCTATTGGGACCTACGAGCAGTACGTC.

The CDR3 coding sequence is TGTGCCAGCAGTGAGGGGGGTAAGGGGTCCTACGAGCAGTACGTC. Its translation: CASSEGGKGSYEQYV. The chain has TRBV6-1 and TRBJ2-7; D might be TRBD2 (6 bases). Germline CDR1 is MNHNS and CDR2 is SASEGT. The CDR3 is 15 amino acids. The germline V and J ends were trimmed by 3 bases and 1 base, with 13 bases remaining between them.

At least ten counts were recorded for this clonotype. The J gene is TRBJ2-7, the V gene TRBV6-2 or TRBV6-3, with D unresolved. Germline V gives CDR1 MNHEY, CDR2 SVGEGT. The CDR3 length is 14 residues. Between the trimmed V and J ends, which lost 1 base and 2 bases, there was a span of 9 bases. CDR3 sequence reads: CASSYLADTYEQYV. The CDR3 coding sequence is TGTGCCAGCAGTTACTTAGCCGATACCTACGAGCAGTACGTC.

The V call is TRBV28, the J call TRBJ2-7; TRBD1 matches at 11 bases. Germline lookup yields CDR1 MDHEN and CDR2 SYDVKM. The CDR3 totals 15 residues. Trimming at V came to 5 bases and at J to 7 bases, leaving 10 bases not matched to a gene. The CDR3 sequence is CASSPYSGTGGEQYV. The CDR3 nucleotides are TGTGCCAGCAGTCCATACTCCGGGACAGGGGGTGAGCAGTACGTC.

This clonotype was counted a few times. V and J are TRBV7-6 and TRBJ2-1, with D possibly matching TRBD1 (6 bases). V lost 1 base, J lost 6 bases, and 16 bases lay in between. The CDR3 runs 16 residues. CDR1 and CDR2 from the germline V gene are SGHVS and FNYEAQ. CDR3 sequence reads: CASSLGWTALGNEQFF. CDR3 bases: TGTGCCAGCAGCTTAGGATGGACAGCGTTAGGCAATGAGCAGTTCTTC.

The chain links TRBV27 to TRBJ1-5; D not certain. This CDR3 comprises 14 residues. Germline CDR1 MNHEY, CDR2 SMNVEV (reference sequence). V lost 4 bases, J lost 1 base, and 8 bases lay in between. The CDR3 region is CASSSHTSNQPQHF. The CDR3 DNA is TGTGCCAGCAGTTCTCACACCAGCAATCAGCCCCAGCATTTT.

In its sample, this clonotype was seen a few times. The rearrangement joins TRBV29-1 to TRBJ2-3, with D perhaps matching TRBD2 (5 bases). The V and J ends lost 7 bases and 5 bases respectively, with 13 bases between them. CDR3 size: 12 residues. CDR1 and CDR2 from the germline V gene are SQVTM and ANQGSEA. The CDR3 region has the DNA TGCAGCGCTCTCCCCGGGGAAGATACGCAGTATTTT. Amino acid sequence: CSALPGEDTQYF.

This clonotype occurred a few times. The V gene is TRBV27, the J gene TRBJ1-2; D not resolved. CDR1 and CDR2 (germline): MNHEY, SMNVEV (reference sequence). The V end lost 2 bases, the J end lost 4 bases, and 8 bases lay between the germline ends. This CDR3 is 13 amino acids long. The CDR3 coding sequence is TGTGCCAGCAGTTTAACCAGGTTCTATGGCTACACCTTC. Amino acids: CASSLTRFYGYTF.

About this clonotype: A read error may be the cause here, since a much bigger clone is one base away. The CDR3 coding sequence is TGTGTCAGCAGTCCCGTAGCGGGGCAGAACGAGCAGTACTTC. Amino acids: CVSSPVAGQNEQYF. The rearrangement joins TRBV12-3 or TRBV12-4 to TRBJ2-7; 8 bases match TRBD2. The CDR3 runs to 14 residues.

This chain uses TRBV25-1 with TRBJ2-5; D remains unclear. Looked up from germline, CDR1 is MGHDK and CDR2 is SYGVNS. Trimming took 8 bases from V and 7 from J, leaving 14 bases between them. There are 12 residues in the CDR3. The CDR3 DNA reads as TGTGCCAGCGGTCCGGACGAAGGGACCCAGTACTTC. Its translation: CASGPDEGTQYF.

The chain is built from TRBV2 and TRBJ2-2, with TRBD2 identical over 8 bases. Losses at the gene ends were 4 bases for V and 4 bases for J; bases not matched to a gene: 5. This CDR3 region has 15 residues. Looked up from germline, CDR1 is SNHLY and CDR2 is FYNNEI. This CDR3 reads CASSGLAGTTGELFF. CDR3 in DNA: TGTGCCAGCAGTGGCCTAGCGGGTACCACCGGGGAGCTGTTTTTT.

V and J are TRBV6-2 or TRBV6-3 and TRBJ2-1, with D tentatively TRBD1 (6 bases). The CDR3 is made up of 12 amino acids. The germline CDR1 and CDR2 sequences are MNHEY and SVGEGT. V gave up 6 bases and J gave up 7 bases, with 10 bases separating them. In nucleotides, the CDR3 is TGTGCCAGCAGATACAGGGATAATGAGCAGTTCTTC. Translating it yields CASRYRDNEQFF.

This clonotype has a handful of counts. This rearrangement joins TRBV7-2 to TRBJ2-5; D may be TRBD2 (7 bases). V was trimmed by 5 bases and J by 5 bases, leaving 18 bases between them. There are 15 residues in the CDR3. Germline CDR1 and CDR2: SGHTA and FQGNSA. The CDR3 protein is CASSRGRGVGETQYF. CDR3 bases: TGTGCCAGCAGCCGAGGGAGGGGGGTCGGGGAGACCCAGTACTTC. Based on the CDR3 plus reference TRBV7-2 and TRBJ2-5, the full variable domain is GAGVSQSPSNKVTEKGKDVELRCDPISGHTALYWYRQSLGQGLEFLIYFQGNSAPDKSGLPSDRFSAERTGGSVSTLTIQRTQQEDSAVYLCASSRGRGVGETQYFGPGTRLLVL.

The gene calls are TRBV4-1 and TRBJ2-7; 8 bases match TRBD2. The CDR3 consists of 14 residues. V dropped 1 base and J dropped 2; count of bases not matched to a gene: 1. Per germline, CDR1 MGHRA and CDR2 YSYEKL. In DNA, the CDR3 is TGCGCCAGCAGCCAAGTACTAGCGGCCTACGAGCAGTACTTC. It yields the protein CASSQVLAAYEQYF.

The V and J genes are TRBV6-5 and TRBJ2-2; TRBD1 matches at 8 bases. CDR3 length: 15 amino acids. Trimming cost V 5 bases and J 5 bases; bases outside gene matches: 7. The germline CDR1 and CDR2 sequences are MNHEY and SVGAGI. The CDR3 nucleotides are TGTGCCAGCAGTCGACAGGGGATTATTACCGGGGAGCTGTTTTTT. It translates to CASSRQGIITGELFF.

The V gene is TRBV10-3, the J gene TRBJ1-2, with D tentatively TRBD1 (5 bases). The CDR3 extends over 11 amino acids. V dropped 7 bases and J dropped 3 bases, with 6 bases sitting between them. The V gene's germline CDR1 is ENHRY and CDR2 SYGVKD. CDR3 sequence reads: CAIKTDYGYTF. As DNA, the CDR3 is TGTGCCATCAAGACAGACTATGGCTACACCTTC.

This clonotype showed up many times. The rearrangement links TRBV6-1 to TRBJ1-1, with no clear D. The CDR3 contains 15 residues. V was cut by 3 bases and J by 0 bases, with 11 bases left in between. Per germline, CDR1 MNHNS and CDR2 SASEGT. CDR3 residues: CASSDGPGLNTEAFF. CDR3 nucleotides: TGTGCCAGCAGTGACGGGCCAGGCCTGAACACTGAAGCTTTCTTT.